Listed here are 6 T cell receptor beta chains from one sample, sequenced in a study of OX40 agonist ivuxolimab in advanced cancers. Assay used: immunoSEQ multiplex PCR; TCRdb lists only in-frame clones, some missing. The sample has under 80,000 clones, 70% to 90% seen once. The specimen was CD4+ or CD8+ T cells sorted from blood, collected in a trial of the OX40 agonist ivuxolimab. The receptors stem from an adult with an advanced solid tumor such as melanoma, head and neck, liver or kidney cancer.

The genes are TRBV11-1 and TRBJ2-3; 11 nucleotides agree with TRBD2. Germline V CDR1 and CDR2: SGHAT, FQDESV (reference sequence). CDR3 length equals 16 residues. V was clipped by 5 bases and J by 0 bases; unmatched bases: 4. The chain's CDR3 is CASSGRTSGSTDTQYF. The CDR3 DNA reads TGTGCCAGCAGCGGCCGGACTAGCGGGAGCACAGATACGCAGTATTTT.

The V and J genes are TRBV14 and TRBJ1-5, with D possibly matching TRBD1 (5 bases). CDR1 is SGHDN and CDR2 is FVKESK in the germline V gene. The CDR3 runs 15 residues. V was clipped by 0 bases and J by 4 bases, with 10 bases between them. In nucleotides, the CDR3 is TGTGCCAGCAGCCAAGAGGTTGAGGGGAATCAGCCCCAGCATTTT. Its protein product is CASSQEVEGNQPQHF.

The chain uses TRBV5-4 and TRBJ2-7, with 9 bases aligning to TRBD1. The CDR3 consists of 15 residues. CDR1 and CDR2 (germline): SGHNT, YYREEE (reference sequence). The junction had 9 bases not matched to a gene; V was cut back by 5 bases and J by 3 bases. DNA for the CDR3: TGTGCCAGCAGTCCTAAAGGGACAGGGTTCTACGAGCAGTACTTC. Its translation is CASSPKGTGFYEQYF.

This clone was seen just once. This chain connects TRBV10-3 to TRBJ1-4, with D perhaps matching TRBD1 (5 bases). Germline loops: CDR1 ENHRY, CDR2 SYGVKD. This CDR3 has 15 amino acids. V dropped 3 bases and J dropped 7 bases, with 15 bases sitting between them. The CDR3 reads CAISERGQSGEKLFF. The CDR3 bases are TGTGCCATCAGTGAAAGGGGTCAGTCGGGTGAAAAACTGTTTTTT.

This clone came up once. The chain recombines TRBV5-1 with TRBJ2-7; the D call may be TRBD1 or TRBD2 (5 bases each). Germline V gene data show CDR1 as SGHRS and CDR2 as YFSETQ. The V end was cut by 3 bases, the J end by 6 bases, with 13 bases between. The CDR3 consists of 13 residues. The CDR3 nucleotides read TGCGCCAGCAGCTACTCTCCAGGGAGCGAGCAGTACTTC. Its translation is CASSYSPGSEQYF.

The chain employs TRBV7-2 and TRBJ2-1; maybe TRBD2 (6 bases). Germline loops: CDR1 SGHTA, CDR2 FQGNSA. This CDR3 comprises 14 residues. Trimming left V 5 bases short and J 8 bases short, with 16 bases between. As DNA, the CDR3 is TGTGCCAGCAGCCCCGGGACTTCGTGGGATGAGCAGTTCTTC. Translation gives CASSPGTSWDEQFF.